Sequencing of this T cell receptor (beta chain) was carried out in a study of T cells in Graves' hyperthyroidism and ophthalmopathy (dated by TCRdb to about 2019). Some background on the complete study: Peripheral blood was collected at initial diagnosis, before any treatment. To identify distinguishing TCR V-J signatures, a discovery cohort of roughly 100 patients was used, comprising 40 to 45 with Graves' ophthalmopathy and some 57 with stable Graves' hyperthyroidism. Prospective prediction of ophthalmopathy was tested in an independent validation cohort of 18 hyperthyroidism patients and 17 patients who later progressed to ophthalmopathy. The approximately 100 discovery patients were randomly split 7:3 into training and test sets. Thyroid tissue and blood T-cell repertoires from about six Graves' hyperthyroidism patients were also compared in the study. Once sampling was done, hyperthyroidism patients were given methimazole at a starting dose of 30 mg daily, whereas ophthalmopathy patients were given high-dose intravenous methylprednisolone. The paper describes TCR Vbeta CDR3 sequencing of 135 peripheral blood samples, made up of about 41 ophthalmopathy patients, around 78 hyperthyroidism patients and some 17 progressor patients. Results and caveats for the whole study, not just this receptor: Most expanded thyroid clonotypes (frequency above 0.001) were also detected in blood, suggesting blood repertoires may reflect thyroid immune responses. In validation, the model predicted progression to ophthalmopathy with 60% to 71% sensitivity and less than 75% specificity, a median of around six months before onset. A model built on a 13 V-J signature distinguished ophthalmopathy from stable hyperthyroidism, reaching around 87% sensitivity and approximately 81% specificity in cross-validation and 80%/75% in testing. Sample size was not statistically predetermined, and blinding of investigators to group allocation was not performed.

The TCR beta CDR3 regions were amplified from the RNA transcripts. For the first round of RT-PCR on the TCR CDR3, the HTBI primer set was used together with the Qiagen OneStep RT-PCR kit. Libraries were constructed in a second round of multiplex PCR, after which size selection and purification were carried out. Paired-end sequencing of the libraries was performed with 100 bp reads on an Illumina HiSeq2000. On the authors' methods: SOAPnuke was used to process the raw data, with reads discarded if the reads contained adapters or uncalled bases, had a mean Phred below 15, or lacked an exact constant-primer or identifier match. High-quality paired reads were merged using COPE v1.2.5, and each unique nucleotide sequence was defined as a clonotype. MiTCR v1.1 was used to align clonotypes to the IMGT TRBV, TRBD and TRBJ reference segments. The analysis included only V-J combinations with a frequency above 0.0001, which together covered approximately 99% of the repertoires. The TCS score was defined as F50 (clonal expansion) divided by E x V (chaos), with BLOSUM62-based TCRdist calculated between CDR3 peptides within each V-J. Welch's t-statistics and random forest reduced around 550 V-J features to roughly 13, which were used in a naive Bayes classifier (R e1071). TCRdb passed the public sequencing reads through fastp at Q25 and MiXCR, retaining productive beta sequences. Rows are combined by CDR3 protein, so each entry shows the most common genes and DNA. The V and J calls shown here were made by TCRdb, not taken from the authors' results. Counted in this sample were under 400,000 distinct CDR3 sequences; less than 20% of them appeared once. 28% of the sample belongs to the ten largest clones.

This clonotype was seen repeatedly, ten times or more. The antigen this receptor binds is unknown. No clone much larger than this one lies a single base away; base qualities are absent. Hyperthyroidism patients were newly diagnosed, with disease duration under 2 months, and aged 18 to 65 years. The study excluded patients with uncontrolled infections, other autoimmune diseases, pregnancy or lactation. Diagnoses relied on clinical symptoms, serum thyroxine and TRAb, thyroid ultrasound and orbital computed tomography. Blood from progressor patients was drawn when they were first diagnosed with hyperthyroidism, before any ophthalmopathy symptoms appeared. PBMCs were separated from approximately 9.9 ml of fresh peripheral blood using Ficoll-Paque density gradient centrifugation. Progressor patients were defined as those initially diagnosed with Graves' hyperthyroidism in whom ophthalmopathy developed during follow-up. Total RNA was extracted using Trizol reagent, and RNA quality was assessed on an Agilent 2100 Bioanalyzer.

The CDR3 starts with the cysteine, ends with the phenylalanine, and has 12 residues. Only the CDR3 region is kept as DNA, spanning 36 bases read in frame from base 1. The germline V gene encodes CDR1 GTSNPN and CDR2 SVGIG (reference sequence). A distance of 11 bases separates the germline ends of V and J, which lose 0 bases and 9 bases respectively. Sequenced material: blood. The V and J genes are TRBV30 and TRBJ2-5; no confident D gene assignment can be made. This clonotype was obtained from a woman aged 18-29 years with Graves' hyperthyroidism that later progressed to Graves' ophthalmopathy. CDR3 region: CAWSVPPMAQYF. The DNA is TGTGCCTGGAGTGTACCTCCCATGGCCCAGTACTTC. The reference TRBV30 and TRBJ2-5 proteins fill in what lies around the CDR3, so the full variable domain reads SQTIHQWPATLVQPVGSPLSLECTVEGTSNPNLYWYRQAAGRGLQLLFYSVGIGQISSEVPQNLSASRPQDRQFILSSKKLLLSDSGFYLCAWSVPPMAQYFGPGTRLLVL.